The 8 T cell receptor beta chains listed next were all sequenced from one sample in a study of blood T cell repertoires in COVID-19. Data came from immunoSEQ multiplex PCR; TCRdb stores just in-frame clones and leaves some out. The sample carries more than 300,000 clones, about nine tenths recorded once. The sequencing input was PBMCs or T cells enriched from blood (not recorded which). The receptors come from a man aged 25-45 years who had recovered from COVID-19.

This chain joins TRBV10-3 and TRBJ1-1, with D maybe TRBD1 (6 bases). This CDR3 contains 13 residues. CDR1 and CDR2 (germline): ENHRY, SYGVKD. The V end lost 7 bases, the J end lost 1 base, and 10 bases lay between the germline ends. CDR3 loop: CAITTGPNTEAFF. The CDR3 region has the DNA TGTGCCATCACGACAGGCCCGAACACTGAAGCTTTCTTT.

V gene TRBV5-1 combines with J gene TRBJ2-7; no clear D gene. This CDR3 contains 14 residues. V was pared by 0 bases and J by 0 bases, with 7 bases between. Germline V gene sequence: CDR1 SGHRS, CDR2 YFSETQ. Here the CDR3 reads CASSLASSSYEQYF. The DNA for the CDR3 is TGCGCCAGCAGCTTGGCGTCCAGCTCCTACGAGCAGTACTTC.

This rearrangement joins TRBV18 to TRBJ2-1; TRBD1 aligns across 7 bases. Germline CDR1 is KGHSH and CDR2 is LQKENI. The V segment lost 3 bases and the J segment 6 bases; nucleotides outside the gene matches: 8. This CDR3 region has 15 residues. CDR3 sequence reads: CASSPGTDWGNEQFF. DNA of the CDR3: TGTGCCAGCTCACCCGGGACAGATTGGGGCAATGAGCAGTTCTTC.

The chain links TRBV11-2 to TRBJ2-3, with 12 positions matching TRBD2. There are 16 residues in the CDR3. Trimming removed 4 bases from V and 3 bases from J; junction bases left unmatched: 5. Germline V lookup: CDR1 SGHAT, CDR2 FQNNGV. The CDR3 DNA reads as TGTGCCAGCAGCTCCCGCGGGACTAGCGGGACAGATACGCAGTATTTT. It specifies CASSSRGTSGTDTQYF.

The rearrangement uses TRBV27 and TRBJ1-2, with a possible D match to TRBD1 (6 bases). The CDR3 runs 16 residues. Trimming cost V 8 bases and J 4 bases, with 23 bases left between them. CDR1 MNHEY and CDR2 SMNVEV come from the germline V gene (reference sequence). The CDR3 nucleotides are TGTGCCAGCTCTCCGCGGGGGGACATGGACTTCTATGGCTACACCTTC. The encoded protein is CASSPRGDMDFYGYTF.

This chain connects TRBV5-1 to TRBJ2-3, with 9 bases matching TRBD2. The germline gives CDR1 SGHRS, CDR2 YFSETQ. The CDR3 contains 16 residues. V lost 0 bases and J lost 2; bases outside the gene matches: 4. The CDR3 protein is CASSLAAGGHTDTQYF. The CDR3 DNA is TGCGCCAGCAGCTTGGCTGCGGGGGGGCACACAGATACGCAGTATTTT. Full variable domain (missing parts from reference TRBV5-1 and TRBJ2-3): KAGVTQTPRYLIKTRGQQVTLSCSPISGHRSVSWYQQTPGQGLQFLFEYFSETQRNKGNFPGRFSGRQFSNSRSEMNVSTLELGDSALYLCASSLAAGGHTDTQYFGPGTRLTVL.

The rearrangement links TRBV20-1 to TRBJ1-1; 8 nucleotides line up with TRBD1. This CDR3 region has 11 residues. The germline V gene has CDR1 DFQATT and CDR2 SNEGSKA (reference sequence). With V trimmed by 6 bases and J by 7 bases, 4 bases remained unmatched. CDR3 DNA: TGCAGTGCACAAGACAGGGGTGAAGCTTTCTTT. It specifies CSAQDRGEAFF.

The V call is TRBV14, the J call TRBJ1-2; 8 nucleotides agree with TRBD1. Losses at the gene ends were 1 base for V and 5 bases for J; bases not matched to a gene: 3. Germline CDR1 SGHDN, CDR2 FVKESK. The CDR3 length is 14 residues. The CDR3 is CASSQGRTGYGYTF. CDR3 bases: TGTGCCAGCAGCCAAGGGCGGACAGGGTATGGCTACACCTTC.